The table lists the clone carrying this T cell receptor (beta chain) with many counts. Trimming left V 1 base short and J 9 bases short, with 19 bases between. The germline V gene has CDR1 SGHRS and CDR2 YFSETQ. The CDR3 is made up of 16 amino acids. Molecular barcoding with unique molecular identifiers was used for the TCRbeta library. TCRdb re-derived calls from the PCR reads in MiXCR, one entry per CDR3 protein. The table shows about 610,000 distinct CDR3 sequences, with about 11% occurring only once. The data are from a study of T-cell reconstitution after alpha-beta-depleted transplantation in children.

This chain joins TRBV5-1 and TRBJ2-2, with D perhaps TRBD1 (5 bases). Specimen: PBMCs from the stem cell graft donor, collected from the stem cell graft. This sequence originates from a human donor who donated a stem cell graft to a child with acute myeloid leukemia. CDR3 sequence (DNA): TGCGCCAGCAGCTTGAGGTGGGGCGAAGGGGCTCGGGAGCTGTTTTTT. Translating it yields CASSLRWGEGARELFF.